These 30 T cell receptor beta chains came from one sample sequenced in a study of Ad26.COV2.S vaccination and SARS-CoV-2 variants. Assay: immunoSEQ multiplex PCR; the TCRdb copy retains only in-frame clones and omits some. The data hold over 200,000 clones, with roughly 90% observed a single time. This sample's treatment: 15 to 20 received Ad26.COV2.S at low or high dose, single or two shots; about 5 received placebo; per-sample allocation not given. Sampling happened 63 days after the first vaccine or placebo injection. Specimen: peripheral blood, collected in a trial of Ad26.COV2.S vaccine versus placebo. The receptors shown here come from a person aged 18 to 59 who received the Ad26.COV2.S COVID-19 vaccine or a placebo.

The chain employs TRBV28 and TRBJ1-1; no definite D call. This CDR3 is built from 14 residues. Germline CDR1 is MDHEN and CDR2 is SYDVKM. Trimming removed 6 bases at V and 1 base at J, with 12 bases between. The DNA for the CDR3 is TGTGCCAGCAGCTTGACACTAAGGAACACTGAAGCTTTCTTT. This codes for CASSLTLRNTEAFF.

The chain joins TRBV28 to TRBJ1-5; D gene uncertain. In germline, CDR1 is MDHEN, CDR2 SYDVKM. V was clipped by 2 bases and J by 3 bases, with 8 bases between them. The CDR3 extends over 14 amino acids. The CDR3 nucleotides read TGTGCCAGCAGTTTAAGAAGGCTCAATCAGCCCCAGCATTTT. Amino acids: CASSLRRLNQPQHF.

The chain links TRBV7-3 to TRBJ2-2; D remains unclear. Trimming removed 0 bases from V and 6 bases from J, with 5 bases in between. CDR1 is SGHTA and CDR2 is FQGTGA in the germline V gene. This CDR3 is 13 amino acids long. CDR3: CASSLTVPGELFF. CDR3 DNA sequence: TGTGCCAGCAGCTTAACGGTTCCCGGGGAGCTGTTTTTT.

The sample holds a few counts of this clone. V gene TRBV7-9 combines with J gene TRBJ2-7; 10 nucleotides agree with TRBD1. This CDR3 is built from 17 residues. From germline, CDR1 is SEHNR and CDR2 FQNEAQ (reference sequence). The ends lost 2 bases at V and 5 bases at J; junction bases unmatched: 12. This CDR3 reads CASSLSVGGTGADEQYF. Here the CDR3 DNA reads TGTGCCAGCAGCTTATCCGTCGGTGGGACAGGGGCCGACGAGCAGTACTTC.

As concerns this clone: This sample also contains other DNA sequences that code for the same CDR3. CDR3 loop: CASSYGRNTEAFF. CDR3 sequence (DNA): TGTGCCAGCAGTTACGGGAGGAACACTGAAGCTTTCTTT. The chain joins TRBV6-5 to TRBJ1-1; unclear D gene. Trimming removed 2 bases at V and 1 base at J, with 5 bases between. The germline CDR1 and CDR2 sequences are MNHEY and SVGAGI. The CDR3 extends over 13 amino acids.

This clone showed up just a few times. DNA for the CDR3: TGTGCCAGCAGTTACTCCCGACAGGGGAACCAGCCCCAGCATTTT. As protein: CASSYSRQGNQPQHF. The rearrangement uses TRBV6-6 and TRBJ1-5, with 8 positions matching TRBD1. CDR3 length: 15 amino acids. Germline values: CDR1 MNHNY, CDR2 SVGAGI (reference sequence). J gave up 7 bases and V 0 bases, and 5 bases lay outside the gene matches.

The chain employs TRBV27 and TRBJ1-1; possible D gene TRBD1, 5 bases. There are 14 residues in the CDR3. Deletions cut 3 bases from V and 1 base from J, with 9 bases between. Germline lookup yields CDR1 MNHEY and CDR2 SMNVEV (reference sequence). The CDR3 DNA follows: TGTGCCAGCAGTTTCCTCGACAGGAACACTGAAGCTTTCTTT. It translates to CASSFLDRNTEAFF.

V and J are TRBV6-5 and TRBJ1-2; D may be TRBD1 (6 bases). Germline values: CDR1 MNHEY, CDR2 SVGAGI. V lost 0 bases and J 4 bases, leaving 12 bases between the germline ends. The length of the CDR3 is 15 residues. The CDR3 DNA reads as TGTGCCAGCAGTTACTCGGGAGGGGGGGCCTATGGCTACACCTTC. It yields the protein CASSYSGGGAYGYTF.

This rearrangement joins TRBV5-6 to TRBJ1-5, with D maybe TRBD1 (6 bases). The CDR3 extends over 15 amino acids. Germline V gives CDR1 SGHDT, CDR2 YYEEEE. The V gene lost 4 bases and the J gene lost 4 bases, with 15 bases spanning the gap. CDR3: CASSARGFRNQPQHF. The CDR3 DNA reads as TGTGCCAGCAGCGCCAGGGGTTTTCGGAATCAGCCCCAGCATTTT.

The V and J genes are TRBV30 and TRBJ1-1; D perhaps matches TRBD1 (5 bases). Trimming took off 5 bases at V and 6 bases at J, with 10 bases between the two ends. The CDR3 extends over 11 amino acids. Per the germline V gene, CDR1 is GTSNPN and CDR2 is SVGIG (reference sequence). This chain's CDR3 is CAWCQGAEAFF. CDR3 in DNA: TGTGCCTGGTGCCAAGGGGCTGAAGCTTTCTTT.

For the CDR3, the DNA is TGTGCCAGCAGTCCGGGACAGGGGGCGGCTAACTATGGCTACACCTTC. Its protein is CASSPGQGAANYGYTF. The chain has TRBV27 and TRBJ1-2, with 12 bases aligning to TRBD1. The CDR3 has 16 amino acids. The trim removed 5 bases at V and 0 bases at J, leaving 4 bases unmatched. Germline-derived CDR1 and CDR2 are MNHEY and SMNVEV (reference sequence).

This chain joins TRBV28 and TRBJ1-2; 8 nucleotides line up with TRBD1. J gave up 13 bases and V 5 bases, and 12 bases lay outside the gene matches. This CDR3 comprises 13 residues. Germline V gene sequence: CDR1 MDHEN, CDR2 SYDVKM. The CDR3 spells CASSPPPGQASTF. CDR3 DNA sequence: TGTGCCAGCAGTCCCCCCCCGGGACAGGCCTCCACCTTC.

V and J are TRBV29-1 and TRBJ2-3; 9 bases agree with TRBD1. The germline CDR1 and CDR2 sequences are SQVTM and ANQGSEA. The CDR3 totals 13 residues. Unmatched junction bases numbered 7, after V lost 6 bases and J lost 6 bases. For the CDR3, the DNA is TGCAGCGTAACAGGGGGCGTCTTTGATACGCAGTATTTT. This sequence encodes CSVTGGVFDTQYF.

CDR3 nucleotides: TGTGCCATCAGTGATTTTAAGATTGGCGAAAAACTGTTTTTT. It is translated as CAISDFKIGEKLFF. The J gene is TRBJ1-4, the V gene TRBV10-3; D remains ambiguous. Germline loops: CDR1 ENHRY, CDR2 SYGVKD. The CDR3 spans 14 residues. With 3 bases removed from V and 8 bases from J, the gap between germline ends came to 13 bases.

The chain recombines TRBV19 with TRBJ1-1; D remains unclear. The V and J ends lost 5 bases and 0 bases respectively, with 19 bases between them. Germline CDR1 is LNHDA and CDR2 is SQIVND (reference sequence). The CDR3 has 17 residues. The CDR3 nucleotides are TGTGCCAGTAGTCCCTCGTTAGGGCTATTCATGAACACTGAAGCTTTCTTT. Translated, it gives CASSPSLGLFMNTEAFF.

The genes are TRBV9 and TRBJ2-7; no reliable D call. V lost 3 bases and J lost 0, with 13 bases in between. The CDR3 has 15 amino acids. CDR1 is SGDLS, CDR2 YYNGEE, per germline. CDR3 amino acids: CASSAAPLSSYEQYF. In nucleotides, the CDR3 is TGTGCCAGCAGCGCGGCCCCTCTAAGCTCCTACGAGCAGTACTTC.

V gene TRBV28 combines with J gene TRBJ2-1; tentatively, D is TRBD2 (6 bases). Trimming took 0 bases from V and 2 from J, leaving 8 bases between them. In germline, CDR1 is MDHEN, CDR2 SYDVKM. There are 15 residues in the CDR3. The DNA for the CDR3 is TGTGCCAGCAGTTTATGGGGGGAGGCCTACAATGAGCAGTTCTTC. This codes for CASSLWGEAYNEQFF.

The chain links TRBV6-2 or TRBV6-3 to TRBJ2-3; D unclear. The length of the CDR3 is 14 residues. Germline CDR1 MNHEY, CDR2 SVGEGT. Trimming stripped 4 bases from V and 3 bases from J, with 11 bases between. CDR3 amino acids: CASSSSYLTDTQYF. The DNA for the CDR3 is TGTGCCAGCAGTTCTTCTTACTTAACAGATACGCAGTATTTT.

The genes are TRBV7-9 and TRBJ1-5, with 7 bases that match TRBD1. Germline values: CDR1 SEHNR, CDR2 FQNEAQ (reference sequence). The CDR3 runs 13 residues. V lost 5 bases to trimming and J lost 6 bases; unmatched junction nucleotides: 4. CDR3 loop: CASSLQGFQPQHF. In nucleotides, the CDR3 is TGTGCCAGCAGCCTACAGGGGTTTCAGCCCCAGCATTTT. Combining the CDR3 with reference TRBV7-9 and TRBJ1-5 gives the whole variable domain DTGVSQNPRHKITKRGQNVTFRCDPISEHNRLYWYRQTLGQGPEFLTYFQNEAQLEKSRLLSDRFSAERPKGSFSTLEIQRTEQGDSAMYLCASSLQGFQPQHFGDGTRLSIL.

The V gene is TRBV15, the J gene TRBJ2-7; 8 bases line up with TRBD2. The CDR3 has 16 amino acids. J was trimmed by 1 base and V by 9 bases; bases with no gene match: 14. CDR1 is LNHNV and CDR2 is YYDKDF in the germline V gene (reference sequence). The CDR3 here is CATSIGPGGVSYEQYF. As DNA, the CDR3 is TGTGCCACGTCAATTGGGCCGGGAGGGGTTTCCTACGAGCAGTACTTC.

This clone occurred a few times. The chain carries TRBV28 and TRBJ1-2, with D perhaps TRBD1 (5 bases). Germline lookup yields CDR1 MDHEN and CDR2 SYDVKM. Deletions cut 2 bases from V and 2 bases from J, with 15 bases between. The CDR3 covers 16 residues. The CDR3 DNA reads TGTGCCAGCAGTTTAGCCCAGGGCCTCATAAACTATGGCTACACCTTC. Translated: CASSLAQGLINYGYTF.

This rearrangement joins TRBV10-3 to TRBJ1-1; 8 positions agree with TRBD1. The germline V gene has CDR1 ENHRY and CDR2 SYGVKD. V dropped 10 bases and J dropped 0; count of bases not matched to a gene: 10. The length of the CDR3 is 15 residues. CDR3 sequence reads: CATGQGITLNTEAFF. As DNA, the CDR3 is TGTGCCACTGGACAGGGCATAACGCTGAACACTGAAGCTTTCTTT.

This clone was seen only a few times. The gene calls are TRBV9 and TRBJ1-2; D is possibly TRBD1 (5 bases). V shed 7 bases and J shed 3 bases, with 10 bases lying between them. CDR1 is SGDLS and CDR2 is YYNGEE in the germline V gene. This CDR3 is built from 12 residues. The CDR3 here is CASGDPDYGYTF. CDR3 in DNA: TGTGCCAGCGGGGACCCTGACTATGGCTACACCTTC.

This chain links TRBV2 with TRBJ2-3; a weak D match, TRBD2 (5 bases). Germline loops: CDR1 SNHLY, CDR2 FYNNEI. The CDR3 runs to 14 residues. Between the trimmed V and J ends, which lost 5 bases and 1 base, there was a span of 10 bases. The DNA for the CDR3 is TGTGCCAGCAGTCTCAGCGGACGCACAGATACGCAGTATTTT. This codes for CASSLSGRTDTQYF.

This clone was seen once. The chain employs TRBV28 and TRBJ2-5, with TRBD2 matching over 8 bases. From germline, CDR1 is MDHEN and CDR2 SYDVKM. CDR3 length: 14 residues. The trim removed 7 bases at V and 5 bases at J, leaving 9 bases unmatched. For the CDR3, the DNA is TGTGCCAGCACCCCGCGGGGGGCCATGGAGACCCAGTACTTC. It codes for CASTPRGAMETQYF.

The chain combines TRBV6-4 with TRBJ2-1; 9 bases are a match to TRBD2. CDR1 MRHNA and CDR2 SNTAGT come from the germline V gene. The CDR3 has 14 residues. V lost 3 bases to trimming and J lost 3 bases; unmatched junction nucleotides: 0. CDR3 in amino acids: CASSERGGYNEQFF. Here the CDR3 DNA reads TGTGCCAGCAGTGAGCGGGGGGGCTACAATGAGCAGTTCTTC.

J is TRBJ2-7 and V is TRBV12-3 or TRBV12-4; D uncertain. V was shortened by 6 bases and J by 1 base, with 4 bases between the two germline ends. The length of the CDR3 is 11 residues. This chain's CDR3 is CASSTSYEQYF. CDR3 coding DNA: TGTGCCAGCAGCACATCCTACGAGCAGTACTTC.

This chain uses TRBV29-1 with TRBJ2-5; 12 nucleotides line up with TRBD2. With V trimmed by 5 bases and J by 5 bases, 3 bases remained unmatched. The CDR3 runs to 13 residues. Germline V lookup: CDR1 SQVTM, CDR2 ANQGSEA. The CDR3 bases are TGCAGCGTTTTCGGACTAGCGGGGGAGACCCAGTACTTC. This sequence encodes CSVFGLAGETQYF.

This clone was seen a single time. V and J are TRBV27 and TRBJ1-6, with D maybe TRBD1 (5 bases). V was pared by 9 bases and J by 12 bases, with 15 bases between. Germline CDR1 and CDR2: MNHEY and SMNVEV (reference sequence). The CDR3 covers 12 residues. CDR3 loop: CASQTEDRPLHF. Written as DNA, the CDR3 is TGTGCCAGTCAGACAGAGGATAGACCCCTCCACTTT.

The chain joins TRBV16 to TRBJ2-7; no firm D call. The ends were cut back, 4 bases at V and 0 bases at J, with 4 bases in the middle. In germline, CDR1 is KGHSY, CDR2 FQNENV. The CDR3 totals 12 residues. The CDR3 DNA reads TGTGCCAGCAGCCCAAGCTCCTACGAGCAGTACTTC. It translates to CASSPSSYEQYF. The full variable domain, with the rest looked up from reference TRBV16 and TRBJ2-7, is GEEVAQTPKHLVRGEGQKAKLYCAPIKGHSYVFWYQQVLKNEFKFLISFQNENVFDETGMPKERFSAKCLPNSPCSLEIQATKLEDSAVYFCASSPSSYEQYFGPGTRLTVT.